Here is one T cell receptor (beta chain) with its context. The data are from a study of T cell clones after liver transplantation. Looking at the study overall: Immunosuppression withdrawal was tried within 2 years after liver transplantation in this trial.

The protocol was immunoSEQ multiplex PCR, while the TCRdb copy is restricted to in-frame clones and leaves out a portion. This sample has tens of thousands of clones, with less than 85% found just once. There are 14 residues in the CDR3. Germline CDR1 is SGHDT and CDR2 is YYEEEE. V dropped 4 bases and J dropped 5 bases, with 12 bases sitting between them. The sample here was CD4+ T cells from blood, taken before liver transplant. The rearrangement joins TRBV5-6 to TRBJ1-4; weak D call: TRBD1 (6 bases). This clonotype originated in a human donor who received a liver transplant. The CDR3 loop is CASSPGQPNEKLFF. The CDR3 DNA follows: TGTGCCAGCAGCCCCGGACAGCCGAATGAAAAACTGTTTTTT.